Below, one T cell receptor (beta chain) is given with its context. Its antigen is unidentified. There are 11 residues in the CDR3. V lost 3 bases to trimming and J lost 5 bases, with 4 bases between them. Germline V gene lookup returns CDR1 SGHAT and CDR2 FQDESV (reference sequence). The PCR was carried out with 60 Vbeta primers and 13 Jbeta primers. The protocol was immunoSEQ multiplex PCR, while the TCRdb copy is restricted to in-frame clones and leaves out a portion. The repertoire holds around 40,000 clones, with 60% to 80% as singletons. The record originates from a study of cytomegalovirus exposure and HLA in healthy donors. On the study more broadly: In an earlier analysis, around 120 million unique TCR beta sequences were found from some 200 million T cells.

General observations from the study: CMV serostatus was the only immune exposure information that was available.

The chain couples TRBV11-1 to TRBJ1-1; D gene uncertain. This sequence was found in a young man in good health and CMV-seronegative. Sequences were obtained from PBMCs. Here the CDR3 reads CASSLLTEAFF. CDR3 DNA sequence: TGTGCCAGCAGCTTGCTAACTGAAGCTTTCTTT. The full variable domain, rest sourced from reference TRBV11-1 and TRBJ1-1, is EAEVAQSPRYKITEKSQAVAFWCDPISGHATLYWYRQILGQGPELLVQFQDESVVDDSQLPKDRFSAERLKGVDSTLKIQPAELGDSAMYLCASSLLTEAFFGQGTRLTVV.